This section outlines one TCR beta chain sequence together with its context. Its matching antigen is unknown. This sample stems from a study of T cells in Graves' hyperthyroidism and ophthalmopathy. Whole-study results and caveats: Ophthalmopathy stood apart from stable hyperthyroidism in a 13 V-J model. Most thyroid clonotypes with frequency above 0.001 were detected in blood.

Among the patients, aged 18 to 65, hyperthyroidism was newly diagnosed and had lasted under 2 months. Around 10 ml fresh peripheral blood yielded the PBMCs. Amplified regions were TCR beta CDR3 sequences from RNA transcripts. The HTBI primer set was used in a first-round RT-PCR of the TCR CDR3. From the multiplex PCR reads, TCRdb called clonotypes with MiXCR, one entry per CDR3 protein. The table records 600,000 to 900,000 distinct CDR3 sequences, 16% of them present only once. CDR1 is MNHEY, CDR2 SMNVEV, per germline (reference sequence). The CDR3 length is 15 residues. Trimming removed 3 bases from V and 4 bases from J; junction bases left unmatched: 5.

This chain uses TRBV27 with TRBJ2-2, with 7 bases that match TRBD2. The clonotype comes from a man aged 18 to 30 with Graves' hyperthyroidism. The sequencing sample was made of blood. CDR3 amino acids: CASSFRGRVTGELFF. The CDR3 DNA reads TGTGCCAGCAGTTTTAGAGGGAGGGTCACCGGGGAGCTGTTTTTT.